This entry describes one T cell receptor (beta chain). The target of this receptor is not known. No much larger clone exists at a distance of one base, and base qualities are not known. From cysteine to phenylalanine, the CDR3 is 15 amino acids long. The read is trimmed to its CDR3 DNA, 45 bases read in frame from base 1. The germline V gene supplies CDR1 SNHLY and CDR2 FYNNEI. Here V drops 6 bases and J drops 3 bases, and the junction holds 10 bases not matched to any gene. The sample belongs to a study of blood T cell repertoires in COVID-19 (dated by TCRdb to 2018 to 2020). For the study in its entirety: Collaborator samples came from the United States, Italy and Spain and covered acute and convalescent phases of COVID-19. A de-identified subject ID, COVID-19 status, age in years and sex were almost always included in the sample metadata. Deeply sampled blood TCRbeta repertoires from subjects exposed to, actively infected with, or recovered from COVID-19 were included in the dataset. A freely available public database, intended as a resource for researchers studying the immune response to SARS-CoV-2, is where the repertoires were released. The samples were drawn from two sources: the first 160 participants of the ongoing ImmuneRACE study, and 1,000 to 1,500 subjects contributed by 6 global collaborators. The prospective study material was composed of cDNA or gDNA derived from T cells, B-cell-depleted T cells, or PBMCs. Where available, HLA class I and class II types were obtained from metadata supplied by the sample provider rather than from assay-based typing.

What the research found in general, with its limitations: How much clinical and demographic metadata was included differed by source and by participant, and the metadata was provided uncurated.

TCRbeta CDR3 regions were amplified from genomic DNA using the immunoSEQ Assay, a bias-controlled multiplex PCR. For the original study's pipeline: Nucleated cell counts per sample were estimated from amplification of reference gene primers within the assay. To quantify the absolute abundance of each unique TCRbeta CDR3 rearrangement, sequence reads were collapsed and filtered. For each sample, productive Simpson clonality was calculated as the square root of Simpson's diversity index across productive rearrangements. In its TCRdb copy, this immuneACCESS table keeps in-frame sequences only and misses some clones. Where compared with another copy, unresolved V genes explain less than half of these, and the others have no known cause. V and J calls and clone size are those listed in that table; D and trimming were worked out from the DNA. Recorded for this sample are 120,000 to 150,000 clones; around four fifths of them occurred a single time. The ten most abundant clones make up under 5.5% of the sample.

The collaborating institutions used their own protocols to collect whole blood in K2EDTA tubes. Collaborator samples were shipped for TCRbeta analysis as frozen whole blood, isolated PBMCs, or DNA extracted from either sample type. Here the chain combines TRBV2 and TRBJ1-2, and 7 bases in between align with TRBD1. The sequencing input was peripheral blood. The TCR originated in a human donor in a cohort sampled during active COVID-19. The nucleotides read TGTGCCAGCAGGAGAGACAGGGTTGATTACTATGGCTACACCTTC. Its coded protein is CASRRDRVDYYGYTF.